What follows is one TCR beta chain and its context. The sample is drawn from a study of blood T cell repertoires in COVID-19. TCRdb's table, derived via immunoSEQ multiplex PCR, lists solely in-frame clones and lacks some. In the table there are about 200,000 clones, around 80% of which are singletons. This CDR3 is built from 18 residues. CDR1 MNHEY and CDR2 SVGEGT come from the germline V gene. The V and J ends lost 2 bases and 0 bases respectively, with 19 bases between them. The chain uses TRBV6-2 or TRBV6-3 and TRBJ1-2, with a tentative D call TRBD1 (6 bases). Specimen: peripheral blood. The receptor was derived from a human donor with acute or convalescent COVID-19. The donor label of this sample is uncertain. CDR3 DNA: TGTGCCAGCAGTTACCGGGACAAGAGGTTTCTTACTAACTATGGCTACACCTTC. Residues: CASSYRDKRFLTNYGYTF.